The sequence of this T cell receptor (beta chain) was determined in a study of control samples from healthy donors and cancer patients. Germline V gives CDR1 LGHDT, CDR2 YNNKEL (reference sequence). The CDR3 is 11 residues long. Trimming stripped 7 bases from V and 3 bases from J, with 6 bases between. The method was immunoSEQ multiplex PCR; TCRdb's version includes in-frame clones alone and lacks a portion of them. This table has 100,000 to 150,000 clones, nearly 90% appearing once. This clonotype was sampled from a man between 45 and 60 years old in good health. The chain combines TRBV3-1 (or the pseudogene TRBV3-2) with TRBJ1-2; D uncertain. The material sequenced was blood. The CDR3 region is CASTDDYGYTF. The CDR3 DNA is TGTGCCAGCACAGACGACTATGGCTACACCTTC.